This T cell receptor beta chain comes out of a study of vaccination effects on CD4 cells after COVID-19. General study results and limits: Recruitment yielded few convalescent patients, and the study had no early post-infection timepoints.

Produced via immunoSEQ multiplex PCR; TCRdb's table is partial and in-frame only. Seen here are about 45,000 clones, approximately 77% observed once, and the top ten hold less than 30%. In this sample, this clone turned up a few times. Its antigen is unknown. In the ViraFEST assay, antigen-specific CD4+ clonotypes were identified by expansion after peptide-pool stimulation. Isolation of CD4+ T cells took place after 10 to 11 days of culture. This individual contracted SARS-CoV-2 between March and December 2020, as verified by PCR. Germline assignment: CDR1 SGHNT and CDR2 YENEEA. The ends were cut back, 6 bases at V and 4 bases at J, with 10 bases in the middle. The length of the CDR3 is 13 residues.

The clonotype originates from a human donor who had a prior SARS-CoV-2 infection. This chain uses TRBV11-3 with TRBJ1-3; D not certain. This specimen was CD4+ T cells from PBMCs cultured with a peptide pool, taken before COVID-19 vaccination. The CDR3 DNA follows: TGTGCCAGCAGTTCGGACTGGGGAAACACCATATATTTT. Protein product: CASSSDWGNTIYF.